The 28 T cell receptor beta chains below all came from one sample that was sequenced in a study of blood T cell repertoires in COVID-19. Assay used: immunoSEQ multiplex PCR; TCRdb lists only in-frame clones, some missing. This sample yields about 280,000 clones, of which approximately 82% are seen a single time; over 4% belongs to the top ten. Specimen: PBMCs or T cells enriched from blood (not recorded which). The receptors here all came from a man aged 35-49 years who had been exposed to COVID-19.

The genes are TRBV18 and TRBJ2-3; D is uncertain. The CDR3 contains 17 residues. Trimming stripped 3 bases from V and 2 bases from J, with 18 bases between. Germline V CDR1 and CDR2: KGHSH, LQKENI. CDR3: CASSPPIEVKLTDTQYF. DNA of the CDR3: TGTGCCAGCTCACCTCCTATCGAAGTAAAACTCACAGATACGCAGTATTTT. The variable domain in full, completed from reference TRBV18 and TRBJ2-3, reads NAGVMQNPRHLVRRRGQEARLRCSPMKGHSHVYWYRQLPEEGLKFMVYLQKENIIDESGMPKERFSAEFPKEGPSILRIQQVVRGDSAAYFCASSPPIEVKLTDTQYFGPGTRLTVL.

This clone has more than one count but fewer than ten. The chain combines TRBV27 with TRBJ1-4; 8 bases line up with TRBD1. J was trimmed by 8 bases and V by 1 base; bases with no gene match: 6. The CDR3 covers 15 residues. Germline V CDR1 and CDR2: MNHEY, SMNVEV (reference sequence). The CDR3 region is CASSLLGQGGEKLFF. CDR3 nucleotide sequence: TGTGCCAGCAGTTTATTAGGACAGGGAGGGGAAAAACTGTTTTTT.

The genes are TRBV7-3 and TRBJ1-1; D uncertain. From germline, CDR1 is SGHTA and CDR2 FQGTGA. The length of the CDR3 is 13 residues. V lost 2 bases and J lost 8, with 12 bases in between. This chain's CDR3 is CASSLGPLAEAFF. As DNA, the CDR3 is TGTGCCAGCAGCTTAGGCCCCCTAGCGGAAGCTTTCTTT.

The rearrangement uses TRBV5-3 and TRBJ1-5; D gene uncertain. TRBV5-3 is recorded as an ORF, its role being uncertain. The CDR3 covers 18 residues. The ends were cut back, 0 bases at V and 0 bases at J, with 16 bases in the middle. The CDR3 coding sequence is TGTGCCAGAAGCTTGGGCCCCTTCTCAGAGGATAGCAATCAGCCCCAGCATTTT. It is translated as CARSLGPFSEDSNQPQHF.

The chain has TRBV3-1 (or the pseudogene TRBV3-2) and TRBJ2-1; 8 nucleotides align to TRBD2. J was trimmed by 9 bases and V by 6 bases; bases with no gene match: 13. The CDR3 runs 15 residues. Germline CDR1 reads LGHDT; CDR2 reads YNNKEL (reference sequence). CDR3 in amino acids: CASSHSGTRGIEQFF. CDR3 DNA: TGTGCCAGCAGTCACTCCGGGACTAGGGGTATTGAGCAGTTCTTC.

This rearrangement joins TRBV9 to TRBJ1-1; perhaps TRBD1 as D (5 bases). There are 16 residues in the CDR3. CDR1 SGDLS and CDR2 YYNGEE come from the germline V gene. Trimming shortened V by 4 bases and J by 0 bases, and 16 bases separated the two germline ends. The CDR3 nucleotides are TGTGCCAGCAGCCCCTATTTGGGGCTGGTGAACACTGAAGCTTTCTTT. Translation: CASSPYLGLVNTEAFF.

The chain couples TRBV3-1 (or the pseudogene TRBV3-2) to TRBJ2-5, with 7 bases fitting TRBD2. The length of the CDR3 is 18 residues. V was pared by 0 bases and J by 1 base, with 11 bases of the junction left unmatched. Germline V gene data show CDR1 as LGHDT and CDR2 as YNNKEL (reference sequence). CDR3 in amino acids: CASSQEALRGGPQETQYF. In DNA form, the CDR3 reads TGTGCCAGCAGCCAAGAAGCTTTGCGGGGAGGGCCCCAAGAGACCCAGTACTTC.

V and J are TRBV4-1 and TRBJ1-1, with TRBD1 matching over 7 bases. V dropped 1 base and J dropped 1; count of bases not matched to a gene: 6. This CDR3 region has 16 residues. CDR1 MGHRA and CDR2 YSYEKL come from the germline V gene. CDR3 in DNA: TGCGCCAGCAGCCAAGCGGGCACAGGGGCGAACACTGAAGCTTTCTTT. It encodes CASSQAGTGANTEAFF.

With respect to this clone: The same CDR3 arises from other DNA sequences in this sample as well. The V gene is TRBV28, the J gene TRBJ2-5; no clear D gene. CDR1 and CDR2 (germline): MDHEN, SYDVKM. The V gene lost 2 bases and the J gene lost 2 bases, with 3 bases spanning the gap. The CDR3 loop spans 12 amino acids. Here the CDR3 DNA reads TGTGCCAGCAGTTTAGTACAAGAGACCCAGTACTTC. Residues: CASSLVQETQYF.

The chain couples TRBV3-1 (or the pseudogene TRBV3-2) to TRBJ2-1; 9 bases map to TRBD1. The J segment lost 5 bases and the V segment lost 3 bases, leaving 8 bases of the junction unmatched. There are 16 residues in the CDR3. Germline V CDR1 and CDR2: LGHDT, YNNKEL (reference sequence). The CDR3 coding sequence is TGTGCCAGCAGCCACTCCGACAGGGGGTGGGACAATGAGCAGTTCTTC. As protein: CASSHSDRGWDNEQFF.

The chain is built from TRBV12-3 or TRBV12-4 and TRBJ1-1; weak D call: TRBD1 (6 bases). Trimming took 6 bases from V and 9 from J, leaving 14 bases between them. This CDR3 has 12 residues. Here the CDR3 reads CASRDGQSKAFF. As DNA, the CDR3 is TGTGCCAGCAGAGATGGACAGAGCAAAGCTTTCTTT.

The V and J genes are TRBV11-3 and TRBJ2-7, with 11 bases that match TRBD2. Germline CDR1 and CDR2: SGHNT and YENEEA. This CDR3 spans 15 amino acids. The trim removed 0 bases at V and 8 bases at J, leaving 6 bases unmatched. This chain's CDR3 is CASSLDGTSGAKQYF. CDR3 coding DNA: TGTGCCAGCAGCTTAGACGGGACTAGCGGAGCTAAGCAGTACTTC.

The chain employs TRBV7-6 and TRBJ2-3, with D unclear. CDR3 length equals 19 residues. The V end lost 4 bases, the J end lost 1 base, and 24 bases lay between the germline ends. Germline V gene sequence: CDR1 SGHVS, CDR2 FNYEAQ. The CDR3 region has the DNA TGTGCCAGCAGCTCACCCCTCCTTTTAGATGAAGATGGCACAGATACGCAGTATTTT. This codes for CASSSPLLLDEDGTDTQYF.

J is TRBJ1-3 and V is TRBV12-5; no clear D gene. The CDR3 extends over 11 amino acids. Trimming cost V 4 bases and J 4 bases, with 2 bases left between them. The germline V gene has CDR1 LGHNT and CDR2 FRNRAP. This CDR3 is CASGSGNTIYF. The CDR3 DNA follows: TGTGCTAGTGGTTCAGGAAACACCATATATTTT. Complete variable domain (other parts from reference TRBV12-5 and TRBJ1-3): DARVTQTPRHKVTEMGQEVTMRCQPILGHNTVFWYRQTMMQGLELLAYFRNRAPLDDSGMPKDRFSAEMPDATLATLKIQPSEPRDSAVYFCASGSGNTIYFGEGSWLTVV.

The V call is TRBV27, the J call TRBJ2-7; 10 bases align to TRBD2. Losses at the gene ends were 8 bases for V and 3 bases for J; bases not matched to a gene: 31. The CDR3 loop spans 22 amino acids. In germline, CDR1 is MNHEY, CDR2 SMNVEV (reference sequence). Here the CDR3 DNA reads TGTGCCAGCGTGGGGAGGACGAGCGGGAGGGCCATCACACAAGGGTCCTTCTACGAGCAGTACTTC. Translated: CASVGRTSGRAITQGSFYEQYF.

The rearrangement links TRBV5-4 to TRBJ1-2; D unclear. This CDR3 region has 16 residues. Germline values: CDR1 SGHNT, CDR2 YYREEE (reference sequence). Trimming stripped 0 bases from V and 2 bases from J, with 14 bases between. The CDR3 DNA sequence: TGTGCCAGCAGCTTGGAGGGTGGGAGGAGGAACTATGGCTACACCTTC. Protein product: CASSLEGGRRNYGYTF.

The chain uses TRBV6-5 and TRBJ2-7; 12 nucleotides agree with TRBD2. The CDR3 is made up of 15 amino acids. V was pared by 6 bases and J by 6 bases, with 9 bases of the junction left unmatched. Germline CDR1 MNHEY, CDR2 SVGAGI. The CDR3 loop reads CASRGSSGRASEQYF. The CDR3 nucleotides read TGTGCCAGCAGGGGCTCTAGCGGGAGGGCCAGCGAGCAGTACTTC.

The rearrangement joins TRBV4-1 to TRBJ1-2, with TRBD1 identical over 10 bases. The V segment lost 0 bases and the J segment 5 bases; nucleotides outside the gene matches: 3. The CDR3 consists of 15 residues. CDR1 MGHRA and CDR2 YSYEKL come from the germline V gene. DNA for the CDR3: TGCGCCAGCAGCCAAGAGGGACAGGGGAGTTATGGCTACACCTTC. This encodes CASSQEGQGSYGYTF.

The gene calls are TRBV30 and TRBJ2-3, with TRBD2 identical over 8 bases. Per germline, CDR1 GTSNPN and CDR2 SVGIG (reference sequence). Trimming at V came to 5 bases and at J to 2 bases, leaving 3 bases not matched to a gene. CDR3 length: 13 amino acids. The CDR3 is CAWERESTDTQYF. The CDR3 coding sequence is TGTGCCTGGGAGCGGGAGTCCACAGATACGCAGTATTTT.

The chain has TRBV27 and TRBJ1-1; 12 bases match TRBD1. Per the germline V gene, CDR1 is MNHEY and CDR2 is SMNVEV (reference sequence). With 5 bases clipped from V and 10 bases from J, the junction kept 8 bases outside the gene matches. This CDR3 comprises 14 residues. The CDR3, as DNA: TGTGCCAGCAGTCCTTCGGGACAGGGGGCAAGAGCTTTCTTT. The encoded protein is CASSPSGQGARAFF.

This chain connects TRBV28 to TRBJ2-2, with D possibly TRBD2 on 6 matching bases. CDR3 length: 17 amino acids. Trimming left V 5 bases short and J 5 bases short, with 21 bases between. Per germline, CDR1 MDHEN and CDR2 SYDVKM. CDR3 region: CASSIPSGLGGTGELFF. CDR3 DNA: TGTGCCAGCAGTATACCCTCGGGTCTCGGGGGTACCGGGGAGCTGTTTTTT.

The gene calls are TRBV11-2 and TRBJ1-2; D gene uncertain. The germline V and J ends were trimmed by 1 base and 8 bases, with 20 bases remaining between them. The CDR3 length is 16 residues. CDR1 SGHAT and CDR2 FQNNGV come from the germline V gene. The CDR3 sequence: CASSLGQRETMWGYTF. For the CDR3, the DNA is TGTGCCAGCAGCTTAGGGCAGCGGGAGACTATGTGGGGCTACACCTTC.

The rearrangement joins TRBV6-5 to TRBJ1-5, with 8 bases matching TRBD1. J was trimmed by 6 bases and V by 8 bases; bases with no gene match: 12. This CDR3 is 15 amino acids long. Looked up from germline, CDR1 is MNHEY and CDR2 is SVGAGI. DNA of the CDR3: TGTGCCAGCTATGCCAAACAGGGGGTTGTTCAGCCCCAGCATTTT. Translation gives CASYAKQGVVQPQHF.

Only one count was recorded for this clone. This rearrangement joins TRBV19 to TRBJ1-2; D is uncertain. The CDR3 extends over 14 amino acids. CDR1 is LNHDA, CDR2 SQIVND, per germline (reference sequence). The germline V and J ends were trimmed by 5 bases and 1 base, with 11 bases remaining between them. CDR3: CASSPHPGNYGYTF. The CDR3, as DNA: TGTGCCAGTAGTCCCCACCCCGGTAACTATGGCTACACCTTC.

The count of this clone is one. The chain recombines TRBV6-5 with TRBJ2-3, with TRBD2 identical over 12 bases. Germline trimming cut 2 bases from V and 2 bases from J; bases unmatched to any gene: 2. Germline-derived CDR1 and CDR2 are MNHEY and SVGAGI. There are 16 residues in the CDR3. Here the CDR3 DNA reads TGTGCCAGCAGTTACGGACTAGCGGGGACCACAGATACGCAGTATTTT. Translation gives CASSYGLAGTTDTQYF.

This chain uses TRBV30 with TRBJ2-3, with 9 bases identical to TRBD2. CDR1 and CDR2 (germline): GTSNPN, SVGIG (reference sequence). After removal of 0 bases from V and 0 bases from J, the junction contained 13 bases not matched to a gene. This CDR3 region has 19 residues. The CDR3: CAWSVGRVTSGSSTDTQYF. CDR3 in DNA: TGTGCCTGGAGTGTAGGAAGAGTGACTAGCGGATCTAGCACAGATACGCAGTATTTT.

The chain uses TRBV7-9 and TRBJ2-7; D call uncertain. The CDR3 is made up of 11 amino acids. Germline V CDR1 and CDR2: SEHNR, FQNEAQ (reference sequence). The germline V and J ends were trimmed by 7 bases and 6 bases, with 10 bases remaining between them. The CDR3 loop is CASTSGGEQYF. The CDR3 nucleotides read TGTGCCAGCACCTCCGGCGGCGAGCAGTACTTC.

This chain joins TRBV18 and TRBJ1-1; unclear D gene. Germline CDR1 is KGHSH and CDR2 is LQKENI. V dropped 7 bases and J dropped 3 bases, with 12 bases sitting between them. The CDR3 covers 13 residues. CDR3 DNA sequence: TGTGCCAGCTGCGGGGAGGTAGACACTGAAGCTTTCTTT. Amino acids: CASCGEVDTEAFF.